The 15 T cell receptor beta chains below all came from one sample that was sequenced in a study of breast tumors, draining lymph nodes, adjacent tissues (dated by TCRdb to the mid-2010s). The library was obtained by multiplex PCR. The sequencing machine was an Illumina HiSeq 2000. The public reads were reprocessed in TCRdb via fastp at Q25 and MiXCR, keeping in-frame beta chains. Each CDR3 protein gets just one entry, which takes the most common genes and DNA from the rows behind it. The sample table shows some 200,000 distinct CDR3 sequences, and roughly 31% are seen once. About 4.5% of the sample goes to the ten largest clones. Lymph node samples were obtained from the axillary draining lymph nodes of breast cancer patients. The sequenced sample consisted of axillary lymph node tissue. The receptors here all came from a female donor with breast cancer. Some clones in this sample may be carry-over from other donors' samples.

This clonotype was picked up many times. The genes are TRBV4-1 and TRBJ1-4; tentative D call: TRBD1 (5 bases). CDR1 is MGHRA and CDR2 is YSYEKL in the germline V gene. V lost 4 bases to trimming and J lost 6 bases, with 15 bases between them. The CDR3 has 15 residues. In DNA form, the CDR3 reads TGCGCCAGCAGCCGGGGACTCCTCGGAGATGAAAAACTGTTTTTT. This encodes CASSRGLLGDEKLFF.

This clonotype was recorded at least ten times. J is TRBJ2-3 and V is TRBV7-8; unclear D gene. Between the trimmed V and J ends, which lost 1 base and 1 base, there was a span of 12 bases. CDR3 length: 16 residues. The V gene's germline CDR1 is SGHVS and CDR2 FQNEAQ. For the CDR3, the DNA is TGTGCCAGCAGCTTAGGTCAGACGACCGGCACAGATACGCAGTATTTT. Protein: CASSLGQTTGTDTQYF.

As for this clonotype: A much larger clone sits a single nucleotide away, making a read error possible. The rearrangement uses TRBV6-5 and TRBJ2-7, with D tentatively TRBD2 (5 bases). V dropped 4 bases and J dropped 3 bases, with 16 bases sitting between them. CDR3 size: 15 residues. Germline CDR1 MNHEY, CDR2 SVGAGI. CDR3 nucleotides: TGTGCCAGCAGTTCCGGACTGGACGACGTCTACGAGCAGTACTTC. Translated: CASSSGLDDVYEQYF.

With regard to this clonotype: The CDR3 does not end in the conserved phenylalanine or tryptophan, so this is likely a read error. No DNA is shown, since the ends of the CDR3 on it are uncertain; the CDR3 is the one TCRdb lists. The chain carries TRBV14 and TRBJ1-6. Germline assignment: CDR1 SGHDN and CDR2 FVKESK. The CDR3 sequence runs 14 residues, both termini included. CDR3 sequence: CASSQPGRAVPLPC.

The J gene is TRBJ2-5, the V gene TRBV24-1; D not certain. The CDR3 is 15 residues long. V dropped 0 bases and J dropped 2 bases, with 9 bases sitting between them. CDR1 and CDR2 from the germline V gene are KGHDR and SFDVKD. CDR3 nucleotides: TGTGCCACCAGTGATTTGGGGGTAGCTCAAGAGACCCAGTACTTC. Its protein product is CATSDLGVAQETQYF.

This clonotype was seen repeatedly, ten times or more. The J gene is TRBJ2-3, the V gene TRBV6-4, with 9 bases that match TRBD2. In germline, CDR1 is MRHNA, CDR2 SNTAGT. Trimming cost V 2 bases and J 3 bases; bases outside gene matches: 3. The CDR3 length is 15 residues. CDR3 in DNA: TGTGCCAGCAGTGACGGCGGGGGGGCGACAGATACGCAGTATTTT. It yields the protein CASSDGGGATDTQYF.

There are many counts of this clonotype. J is TRBJ1-4 and V is TRBV7-8, with TRBD1 identical over 7 bases. V gave up 5 bases and J gave up 7 bases; unmatched junction bases: 7. The V gene's germline CDR1 is SGHVS and CDR2 FQNEAQ. The CDR3 is 14 residues long. The CDR3 coding sequence is TGTGCCAGCAGCCCCCAGGGGGAGGGTGAAAAACTGTTTTTT. As protein: CASSPQGEGEKLFF.

In this sample, this clonotype turned up many times. The V call is TRBV4-2, the J call TRBJ2-1; D unresolved. V lost 0 bases to trimming and J lost 8 bases, with 5 bases between them. Germline V gene sequence: CDR1 LGHNA, CDR2 YNFKEQ. This CDR3 comprises 12 residues. Here the CDR3 DNA reads TGTGCCAGCAGCCAAGAAGGCGATGAGCAGTTCTTC. It encodes CASSQEGDEQFF.

This clonotype has at least ten counts. One end of the junction varies from germline; a read error may be responsible. The chain couples TRBV15 to TRBJ2-3; 8 bases agree with TRBD2. The CDR3 has 18 amino acids. Germline V gene data show CDR1 as LNHNV and CDR2 as YYDKDF (reference sequence). In DNA form, the CDR3 reads TGTGCCACCAGCGGAGATGTGGTGGGCGGGGGGCGCACAGATACGCAGTATTTT. Translating it yields CATSGDVVGGGRTDTQYF.

The DNA for the CDR3 is TGTGCCAGCAGTCATGGACAGGGGGCGGGCACCGGGGAGCTGTTTTTT. It translates to CASSHGQGAGTGELFF. The V call is TRBV28, the J call TRBJ2-2, with 11 positions matching TRBD1. Germline values: CDR1 MDHEN, CDR2 SYDVKM. The CDR3 extends over 16 amino acids. With V trimmed by 5 bases and J by 4 bases, 6 bases remained unmatched.

This clonotype was recorded many times. This chain connects TRBV20-1 to TRBJ2-7; 10 positions agree with TRBD2. Germline CDR1 DFQATT, CDR2 SNEGSKA (reference sequence). The CDR3 extends over 14 amino acids. V lost 6 bases to trimming and J lost 2 bases; unmatched junction nucleotides: 7. In DNA form, the CDR3 reads TGCAGTGCGCAACTAGCGGGGCCAACCTACGAGCAGTACTTC. It is translated as CSAQLAGPTYEQYF.

This clonotype was counted between two and nine times. This chain links TRBV5-1 with TRBJ1-1; maybe TRBD1 (6 bases). Trimming left V 4 bases short and J 1 base short, with 11 bases between. This CDR3 is 14 amino acids long. From germline, CDR1 is SGHRS and CDR2 YFSETQ. CDR3 bases: TGCGCCAGCAGCATTGGACAGCCGAACACTGAAGCTTTCTTT. It encodes CASSIGQPNTEAFF.

This clonotype was detected many times. The chain carries TRBV20-1 and TRBJ2-3; D not certain. Trimming cost V 1 base and J 2 bases, with 7 bases left between them. Germline loops: CDR1 DFQATT, CDR2 SNEGSKA (reference sequence). There are 13 residues in the CDR3. CDR3 residues: CSARGSDTDTQYF. In nucleotides, the CDR3 is TGCAGTGCTAGAGGCAGTGACACAGATACGCAGTATTTT.

This clonotype has only a few counts. V usage is TRBV3-1 and J usage is TRBJ1-2; D is ambiguous. Per germline, CDR1 LGHDT and CDR2 YNNKEL (reference sequence). This CDR3 spans 14 amino acids. Deletions cut 0 bases from V and 4 bases from J, with 9 bases between. The CDR3 sequence is CASSQDSGVYGYTF. CDR3 nucleotides: TGTGCCAGCAGCCAAGATAGTGGGGTCTATGGCTACACCTTC.

This clonotype has a count of ten or more. The chain is built from TRBV11-2 and TRBJ2-1; 8 positions agree with TRBD2. The CDR3 has 15 residues. Germline V gene data show CDR1 as SGHAT and CDR2 as FQNNGV. V shed 3 bases, J shed 8 bases, and the junction held 9 bases outside the gene matches. In DNA, the CDR3 is TGTGCCAGCAGCTTTGTCAGCGGGAGACTCGATGAGCAGTTCTTC. Protein product: CASSFVSGRLDEQFF.